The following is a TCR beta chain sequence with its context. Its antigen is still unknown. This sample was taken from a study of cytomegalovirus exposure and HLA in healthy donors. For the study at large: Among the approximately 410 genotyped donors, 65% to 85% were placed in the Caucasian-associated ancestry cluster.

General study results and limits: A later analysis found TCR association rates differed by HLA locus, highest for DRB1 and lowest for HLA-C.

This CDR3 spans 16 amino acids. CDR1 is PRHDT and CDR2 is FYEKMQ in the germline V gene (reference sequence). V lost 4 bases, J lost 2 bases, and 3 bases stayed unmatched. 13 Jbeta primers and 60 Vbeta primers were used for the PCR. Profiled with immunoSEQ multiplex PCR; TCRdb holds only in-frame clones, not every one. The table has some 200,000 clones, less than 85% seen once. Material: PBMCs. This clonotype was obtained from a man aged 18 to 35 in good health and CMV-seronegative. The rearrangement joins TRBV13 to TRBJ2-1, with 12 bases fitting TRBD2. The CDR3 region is CASSSRLAGAYNEQFF. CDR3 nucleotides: TGTGCCAGCAGCTCACGACTAGCGGGGGCCTACAATGAGCAGTTCTTC.